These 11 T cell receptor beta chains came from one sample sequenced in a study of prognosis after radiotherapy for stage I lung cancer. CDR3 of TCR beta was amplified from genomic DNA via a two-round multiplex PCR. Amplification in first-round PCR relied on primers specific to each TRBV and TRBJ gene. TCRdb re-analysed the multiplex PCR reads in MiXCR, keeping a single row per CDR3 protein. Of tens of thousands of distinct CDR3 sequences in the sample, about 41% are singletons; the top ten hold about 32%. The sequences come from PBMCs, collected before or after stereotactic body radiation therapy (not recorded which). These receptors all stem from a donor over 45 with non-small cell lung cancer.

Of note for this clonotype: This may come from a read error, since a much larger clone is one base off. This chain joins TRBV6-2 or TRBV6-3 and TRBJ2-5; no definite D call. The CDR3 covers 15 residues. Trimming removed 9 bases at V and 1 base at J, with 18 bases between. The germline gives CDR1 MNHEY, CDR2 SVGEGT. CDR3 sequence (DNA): TGTGCCAGTACGAATAGGGTACAATTCCAAGAGACCCAGTACTTC. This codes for CASTNRVQFQETQYF.

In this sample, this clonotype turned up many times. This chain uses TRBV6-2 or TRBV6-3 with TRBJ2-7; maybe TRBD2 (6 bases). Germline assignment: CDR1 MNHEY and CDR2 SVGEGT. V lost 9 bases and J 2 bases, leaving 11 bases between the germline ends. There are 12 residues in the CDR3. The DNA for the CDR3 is TGTGCCAGTTGGGACTCGGCCTACGAGCAGTACTTC. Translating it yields CASWDSAYEQYF.

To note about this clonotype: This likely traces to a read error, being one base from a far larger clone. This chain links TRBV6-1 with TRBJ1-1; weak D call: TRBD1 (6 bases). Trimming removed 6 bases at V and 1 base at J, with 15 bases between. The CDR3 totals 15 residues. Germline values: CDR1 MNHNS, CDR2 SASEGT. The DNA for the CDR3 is TGTGCCAGCAGATTAGTTGGGGGCGGGAACACTGAAGCTTTCTTT. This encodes CASRLVGGGNTEAFF.

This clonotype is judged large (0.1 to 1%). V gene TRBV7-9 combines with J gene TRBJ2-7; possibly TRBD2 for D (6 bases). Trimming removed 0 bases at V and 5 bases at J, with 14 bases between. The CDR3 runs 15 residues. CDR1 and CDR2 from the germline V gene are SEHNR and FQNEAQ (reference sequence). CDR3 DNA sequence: TGTGCCAGCAGCTTAGCTGGGGGGTCTGTAGACGAGCAGTACTTC. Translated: CASSLAGGSVDEQYF. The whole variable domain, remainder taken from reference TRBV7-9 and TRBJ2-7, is DTGVSQNPRHKITKRGQNVTFRCDPISEHNRLYWYRQTLGQGPEFLTYFQNEAQLEKSRLLSDRFSAERPKGSFSTLEIQRTEQGDSAMYLCASSLAGGSVDEQYFGPGTRLTVT.

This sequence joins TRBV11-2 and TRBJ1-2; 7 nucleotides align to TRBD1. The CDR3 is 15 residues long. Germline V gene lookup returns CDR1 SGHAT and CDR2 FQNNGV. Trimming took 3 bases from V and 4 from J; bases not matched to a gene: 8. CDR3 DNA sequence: TGTGCCAGCAGCTTCTCAACAGGGGCGGGCTATGGCTACACCTTC. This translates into CASSFSTGAGYGYTF.

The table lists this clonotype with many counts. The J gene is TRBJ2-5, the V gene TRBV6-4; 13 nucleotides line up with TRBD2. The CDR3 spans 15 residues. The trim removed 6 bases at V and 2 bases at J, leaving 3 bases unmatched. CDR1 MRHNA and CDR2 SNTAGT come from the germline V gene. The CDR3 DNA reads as TGTGCCAGCAGAGGGACTAGCGGGGAACAAGAGACCCAGTACTTC. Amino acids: CASRGTSGEQETQYF.

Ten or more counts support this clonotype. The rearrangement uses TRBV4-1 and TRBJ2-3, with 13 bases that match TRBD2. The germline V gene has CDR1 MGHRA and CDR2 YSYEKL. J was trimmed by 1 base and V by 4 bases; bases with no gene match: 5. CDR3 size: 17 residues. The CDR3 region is CASSPGLAGDRTDTQYF. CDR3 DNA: TGCGCCAGCAGCCCCGGACTAGCGGGAGATCGCACAGATACGCAGTATTTT.

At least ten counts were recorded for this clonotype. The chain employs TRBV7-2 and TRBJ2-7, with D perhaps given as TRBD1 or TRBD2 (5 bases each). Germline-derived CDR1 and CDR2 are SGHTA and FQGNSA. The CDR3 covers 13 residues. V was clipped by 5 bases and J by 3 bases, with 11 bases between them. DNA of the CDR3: TGTGCCAGCAGCCAACCAGGGAGCTACGAGCAGTACTTC. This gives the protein CASSQPGSYEQYF.

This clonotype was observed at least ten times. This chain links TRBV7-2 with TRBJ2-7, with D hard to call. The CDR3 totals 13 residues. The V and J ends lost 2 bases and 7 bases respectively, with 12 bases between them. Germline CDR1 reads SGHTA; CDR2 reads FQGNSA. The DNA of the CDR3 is TGTGCCAGCAGCTTAAAACCTGGTGGGGAGCAGTACTTC. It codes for CASSLKPGGEQYF.

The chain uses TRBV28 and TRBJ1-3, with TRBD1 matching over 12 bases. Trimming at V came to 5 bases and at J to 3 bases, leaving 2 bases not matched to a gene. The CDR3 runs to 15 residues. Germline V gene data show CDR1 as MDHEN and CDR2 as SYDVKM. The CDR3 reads CASSGTGGYGNTIYF. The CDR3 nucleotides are TGTGCCAGCAGTGGGACAGGGGGCTATGGAAACACCATATATTTT.

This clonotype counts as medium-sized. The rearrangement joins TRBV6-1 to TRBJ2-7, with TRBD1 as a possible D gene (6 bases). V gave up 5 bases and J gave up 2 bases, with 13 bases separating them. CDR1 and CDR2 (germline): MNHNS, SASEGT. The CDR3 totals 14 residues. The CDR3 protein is CASSPWTAPYEQYF. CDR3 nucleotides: TGTGCCAGCAGTCCGTGGACAGCTCCCTACGAGCAGTACTTC.